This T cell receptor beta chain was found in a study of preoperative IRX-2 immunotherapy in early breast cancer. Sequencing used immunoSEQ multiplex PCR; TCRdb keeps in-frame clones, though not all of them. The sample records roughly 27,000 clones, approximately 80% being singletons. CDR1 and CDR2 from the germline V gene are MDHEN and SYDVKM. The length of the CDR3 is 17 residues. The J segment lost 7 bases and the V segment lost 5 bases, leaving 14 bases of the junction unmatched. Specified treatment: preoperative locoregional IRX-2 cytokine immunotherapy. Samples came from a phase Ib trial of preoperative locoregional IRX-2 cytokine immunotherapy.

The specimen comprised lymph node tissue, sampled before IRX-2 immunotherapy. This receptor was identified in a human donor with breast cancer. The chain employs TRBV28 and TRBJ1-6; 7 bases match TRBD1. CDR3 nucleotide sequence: TGTGCCAGCAGTCCCACAGGGGAAGCGGTTAGGAATTCACCCCTCCACTTT. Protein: CASSPTGEAVRNSPLHF.